Listed below are T cell receptor beta chains from one sample, sequenced in a study of metastatic and nonmetastatic thyroid tumors. TCRdb reanalyzed the PCR reads via MiXCR. The table records roughly 25,000 clones, 13% of them present only once. What was sequenced was blood. These receptors all come from a female donor with papillary thyroid cancer or a benign thyroid nodule (not recorded which). Some clones in this sample may be carry-over from other donors' samples. The CDR3 runs from the conserved cysteine through the conserved F or W. The order of the fields is clone size, D gene, J gene, V gene, CDR3 protein, CDR3 DNA. A D gene is named only where the DNA matches it firmly. A row's size may be missing; if present it is once, few, many or a size class.

many	TRBD1	TRBJ2-7	TRBV18	CASSPFEGQGYEQYF	TGTGCCAGCTCACCATTCGAGGGACAGGGATACGAGCAGTACTTC
many	TRBD2	TRBJ2-1	TRBV6-4	CASSELAGGPGEQFF	TGTGCCAGCAGTGAACTAGCGGGAGGGCCAGGTGAGCAGTTCTTC
few	TRBD2	TRBJ2-2	TRBV15	CATSRAGLAGFGELFF	TGTGCCACCAGCAGGGCGGGACTAGCGGGGTTCGGGGAGCTGTTTTTT
many	TRBD2	TRBJ2-5	TRBV2	CASSQGTSGRGETQYF	TGTGCCAGCAGTCAGGGGACTAGCGGGAGAGGAGAGACCCAGTACTTC
many	.	TRBJ1-1	TRBV6-2/TRBV6-3	CASSYVFNTEAFF	TGTGCCAGCAGTTACGTCTTTAACACTGAAGCTTTCTTT
many	.	TRBJ2-4	TRBV6-1	CASSSHLLLTIQYF	TGTGCCAGCAGTTCCCACTTGTTGCTAACCATTCAGTACTTC
many	.	TRBJ2-3	TRBV11-2	CASSPAFGPDTQYF	TGTGCCAGCAGCCCCGCATTCGGCCCGGATACGCAGTATTTT
.	TRBD1	TRBJ2-7	TRBV18	CASSRTGTSYEQYF	TGTGCCAGCTCTCGGACAGGGACCTCCTACGAGCAGTACTTC
.	.	TRBJ2-7	TRBV11-2	CASSLGGSHPTTPYEQYF	TGTGCCAGCAGCTTGGGCGGGTCCCACCCCACTACCCCCTACGAGCAGTACTTC
many	.	TRBJ2-2	TRBV29-1	CSVAGTSPKLATGELFF	TGCAGCGTTGCCGGGACATCTCCTAAACTGGCCACCGGGGAGCTGTTTTTT
many	.	TRBJ2-2	TRBV10-3	CAIRAFAGHLNTGELFF	TGTGCCATCAGGGCATTCGCGGGACACCTGAACACCGGGGAGCTGTTTTTT
many	TRBD2	TRBJ2-1	TRBV2	CASPSGTIPVQSYNEQFF	TGTGCCAGTCCTAGCGGGACTATCCCTGTCCAATCCTACAATGAGCAGTTCTTC
many	.	TRBJ2-7	TRBV20-1	CSHRDFTYEQYF	TGCAGCCACCGGGACTTTACCTACGAGCAGTACTTC
few	.	TRBJ1-5	TRBV6-1	CASSRDGENQPQHF	TGTGCCAGCAGCCGGGACGGCGAGAATCAGCCCCAGCATTTT
.	.	TRBJ1-6	TRBV18	CATSGDQNSPLHF	TGTGCCACCTCTGGGGACCAAAATTCACCCCTCCACTTT
many	.	TRBJ2-1	TRBV15	CATSRPGTSRGKYNEQFF	TGTGCCACCAGCAGACCGGGAACTTCCCGGGGGAAATACAATGAGCAGTTCTTC
many	.	TRBJ1-1	TRBV5-5	CASSAKRVGNTEAFF	TGTGCCAGCAGCGCCAAGCGGGTCGGGAACACTGAAGCTTTCTTT
.	TRBD1	TRBJ1-2	TRBV28	CASSPPTGSNYGYTF	TGTGCCAGCAGTCCTCCGACAGGGTCCAACTATGGCTACACCTTC
many	TRBD1	TRBJ1-2	TRBV9	CASSPRTGSHGYTF	TGTGCCAGCAGCCCCCGGACAGGGTCTCATGGCTACACCTTC
many	TRBD2	TRBJ2-1	TRBV6-1	CASSEALTGGAFGNEQFF	TGTGCCAGCAGTGAAGCCCTGACGGGAGGAGCCTTTGGTAATGAGCAGTTCTTC
many	TRBD1	TRBJ2-2	TRBV6-1	CASSGDRAGELFF	TGTGCCAGCAGTGGGGACAGGGCCGGGGAGCTGTTTTTT
medium-sized	.	TRBJ2-7	TRBV6-1	CASSRGPSGLSYEQYF	TGTGCCAGCAGTAGAGGTCCCTCAGGACTATCCTACGAGCAGTACTTC
.	.	TRBJ2-7	TRBV20-1	CSAPLALSYEQYF	TGCAGTGCACCACTAGCTCTCTCCTACGAGCAGTACTTC
many	.	TRBJ2-3	TRBV29-1	CSVEEGGPDTQYF	TGCAGCGTTGAAGAGGGGGGCCCAGATACGCAGTATTTT
.	TRBD1	TRBJ1-1	TRBV20-1	CSDGTGPHTEAFF	TGCAGTGACGGGACAGGACCGCACACTGAAGCTTTCTTT
few	.	TRBJ1-1	TRBV3-1	CASNQEPGSGEAFF	TGTGCCAGCAACCAAGAACCGGGTTCGGGTGAAGCCTTCTTT
many	.	TRBJ1-3	TRBV5-5	CASSSPGGNTIYF	TGTGCCAGCAGCTCCCCAGGGGGAAACACCATATATTTT
.	.	TRBJ1-1	TRBV6-5	CASSWFSQGSRTEAFF	TGTGCCAGCAGTTGGTTTTCTCAGGGCTCGAGGACTGAAGCTTTCTTT
many	.	TRBJ2-7	TRBV7-6	CASSSGPNYEQYF	TGTGCCAGCAGCTCTGGACCGAACTACGAGCAGTACTTC
medium-sized	.	TRBJ1-1	TRBV27	CASRGTGGGMNTEAFF	TGTGCCAGCAGGGGAACAGGCGGCGGGATGAACACTGAAGCTTTCTTT
few	.	TRBJ2-7	TRBV12-3/TRBV12-4	CASSSGYKGIYEQYF	TGTGCCAGCAGTTCCGGTTACAAGGGAATCTACGAGCAGTACTTC
many	TRBD1	TRBJ1-2	TRBV15	CATSRTYGGQWGYTF	TGTGCCACCAGCAGAACCTACGGGGGACAGTGGGGCTACACCTTC
many	TRBD2	TRBJ2-2	TRBV28	CASSLSSGRGDTGELFF	TGTGCCAGCAGTTTGTCCAGCGGGAGAGGGGACACCGGGGAGCTGTTTTTT
.	.	TRBJ2-3	TRBV4-1	CASSQVGDTQYF	TGCGCCAGCAGCCAGGTAGGAGATACGCAGTATTTT
.	TRBD2	TRBJ2-7	TRBV3-1	CASSLGGAGVYEQYF	TGTGCCAGCAGCCTCGGGGGAGCGGGGGTCTACGAGCAGTACTTC
many	.	TRBJ1-3	TRBV10-2	CASSENGFSGNTIYF	TGCGCCAGCAGTGAAAACGGATTCTCTGGAAACACCATATATTTT
many	TRBD2	TRBJ2-1	TRBV27	CASSAGLAGASYNEQFF	TGTGCCAGCAGTGCGGGACTAGCCGGAGCCTCCTACAATGAGCAGTTCTTC
.	.	TRBJ2-1	TRBV7-2	CASSWDPRNNEQVF	TGTGCCAGCAGCTGGGATCCGAGGAACAATGAGCAGGTCTTC
many	TRBD2	TRBJ2-2	TRBV28	CASRGGLAANTGELFF	TGTGCCAGCAGGGGGGGACTAGCGGCGAACACCGGGGAGCTGTTTTTT
many	.	TRBJ2-2	TRBV27	CASSSSRTGELFF	TGTGCCAGCAGCTCTTCGAGAACCGGGGAGCTGTTTTTT
many	.	TRBJ2-2	TRBV7-6	CASSLWGTGELFF	TGTGCCAGCAGCTTATGGGGCACCGGGGAGCTGTTTTTT
few	.	TRBJ1-2	TRBV6-4	CASRTGTGYGYTF	TGTGCCAGCAGAACCGGGACGGGCTATGGCTACACCTTC
many	TRBD1	TRBJ2-7	TRBV20-1	CSARGGTGDFYEQYF	TGCAGTGCTAGAGGGGGGACAGGGGATTTCTACGAGCAGTACTTC
medium-sized	.	TRBJ2-7	TRBV27	CASSYREGKQYF	TGTGCCAGCAGTTACCGGGAAGGCAAGCAGTACTTC
.	TRBD1	TRBJ2-6	TRBV5-4	CASSLYGTGGFSGANVLTF	TGTGCCAGCAGCTTGTATGGGACAGGGGGATTTAGTGGGGCCAACGTCCTGACTTTC
many	.	TRBJ2-1	TRBV11-2	CASSLRPGDGNEQFF	TGTGCCAGCAGCTTAAGGCCGGGAGACGGCAATGAGCAGTTCTTC
medium-sized	.	TRBJ1-6	TRBV6-2/TRBV6-3	CASSYDDGAPLHF	TGTGCCAGCAGTTACGACGACGGAGCACCCCTCCACTTT
.	TRBD2	TRBJ2-2	TRBV11-2	CASSHSSGSRTGELFF	TGTGCCAGCAGCCATTCTAGCGGGAGTAGGACCGGGGAGCTGTTTTTT
many	.	TRBJ2-7	TRBV20-1	CSATPTGQMSYEQYF	TGCAGTGCTACCCCAACTGGACAGATGTCCTACGAGCAGTACTTC
many	TRBD1	TRBJ2-3	TRBV5-1	CASSRDRGSDTQYF	TGCGCCAGCAGCCGGGACAGGGGGTCAGATACGCAGTATTTT
.	.	TRBJ1-1	TRBV19	CSPGHEAFF	TGCTCGCCGGGGCATGAAGCTTTCTTT
many	.	TRBJ1-2	TRBV7-2	CASSQGLTNYGYTF	TGTGCCAGCAGCCAGGGACTGACTAACTATGGCTACACCTTC
many	TRBD2	TRBJ2-1	TRBV14	CASSQYRTSGYNEQFF	TGTGCCAGCAGCCAATACAGGACTAGCGGATACAATGAGCAGTTCTTC
many	TRBD1	TRBJ1-1	TRBV11-2	CASSLSRTGGIEAFF	TGTGCCAGCAGCTTATCCCGGACAGGGGGTATTGAAGCTTTCTTT
many	.	TRBJ2-7	TRBV2	CATRESAYEQYF	TGTGCCACCAGGGAATCGGCCTACGAGCAGTACTTC
many	TRBD1	TRBJ1-2	TRBV28	CASSYGTGNYGYTF	TGTGCCAGCAGTTACGGGACAGGGAACTATGGCTACACCTTC
many	TRBD2	TRBJ2-7	TRBV7-4	CASNRLAGTYEQYF	TGTGCCAGCAACCGACTAGCGGGAACGTACGAGCAGTACTTC
many	.	TRBJ2-5	TRBV2	CASSERRGPETQYF	TGTGCCAGCAGTGAACGGCGGGGTCCAGAGACCCAGTACTTC
medium-sized	.	TRBJ1-5	TRBV6-1	CASSERGAGNQPQHF	TGTGCCAGCAGTGAAAGGGGAGCGGGCAATCAGCCCCAGCATTTT